The 20 T cell receptor beta chains below come from one sample, sequenced in a study of circulating and synovial CD4+ cells in juvenile arthritis. Sequencing used immunoSEQ multiplex PCR; TCRdb keeps in-frame clones, though not all of them. This table has tens of thousands of clones, around 95% appearing once. The material sequenced was CD4+ T cells from blood. Receptors were obtained from a human donor with juvenile idiopathic arthritis.

CDR3 residues: CASSVLAPGTGLFSEQFF. The CDR3 nucleotides are TGTGCCAGCAGTGTTTTAGCCCCCGGGACAGGGCTATTCAGTGAGCAGTTCTTC. This chain uses TRBV2 with TRBJ2-1, with 9 bases that match TRBD1. This CDR3 region has 18 residues. In germline, CDR1 is SNHLY, CDR2 FYNNEI. The V gene end was trimmed by 4 bases and the J gene end by 9 bases; junction bases not matched to a gene: 19.

The rearrangement links TRBV5-1 to TRBJ2-1; the D is unclear. CDR1 and CDR2 (germline): SGHRS, YFSETQ. V gave up 0 bases and J gave up 3 bases, with 7 bases separating them. This CDR3 spans 14 amino acids. In nucleotides, the CDR3 is TGCGCCAGCAGCTTGGGGGCCAACTACAATGAGCAGTTCTTC. It specifies CASSLGANYNEQFF.

The rearrangement links TRBV7-9 to TRBJ1-1; D unresolved. This CDR3 contains 14 residues. Germline CDR1 SEHNR, CDR2 FQNEAQ (reference sequence). The V and J ends lost 8 bases and 0 bases respectively, with 13 bases between them. The CDR3: CASFRTEMNTEAFF. In DNA form, the CDR3 reads TGTGCCAGCTTTAGAACGGAGATGAACACTGAAGCTTTCTTT.

The rearrangement links TRBV28 to TRBJ2-7, with D maybe TRBD2 (5 bases). The CDR3 extends over 14 amino acids. The ends were cut back, 2 bases at V and 4 bases at J, with 12 bases in the middle. Germline lookup yields CDR1 MDHEN and CDR2 SYDVKM. DNA for the CDR3: TGTGCCAGCAGTTTAGAGGGTAGACTTTACGAGCAGTACTTC. It encodes CASSLEGRLYEQYF.

This clone was recorded once. This chain links TRBV28 with TRBJ1-5; a weak D match, TRBD1 (5 bases). Between the trimmed V and J ends, which lost 4 bases and 8 bases, there was a span of 15 bases. The germline gives CDR1 MDHEN, CDR2 SYDVKM. CDR3 length: 14 amino acids. The CDR3 sequence is CASSSGGPREPQHF. In nucleotides, the CDR3 is TGTGCCAGCAGTTCAGGCGGCCCCAGGGAGCCCCAGCATTTT.

V gene TRBV28 combines with J gene TRBJ2-3, with 7 nucleotides matching TRBD2. The CDR3 length is 15 residues. Losses at the gene ends were 6 bases for V and 6 bases for J; bases not matched to a gene: 12. Germline V gene lookup returns CDR1 MDHEN and CDR2 SYDVKM. CDR3 protein: CASSRDAGAGDTQYF. The CDR3 coding sequence is TGTGCCAGCAGCAGGGATGCGGGAGCAGGGGATACGCAGTATTTT.

This sequence joins TRBV12-5 and TRBJ2-2; 7 bases match TRBD1. The CDR3 loop spans 15 amino acids. The germline gives CDR1 LGHNT, CDR2 FRNRAP. The J segment lost 1 base and the V segment lost 1 base, leaving 0 bases of the junction unmatched. The CDR3 here is CASGLGTGNTGELFF. The CDR3 DNA follows: TGTGCTAGTGGTTTGGGGACAGGGAACACCGGGGAGCTGTTTTTT.

This chain joins TRBV30 and TRBJ1-4; D is unclear. Per germline, CDR1 GTSNPN and CDR2 SVGIG (reference sequence). V shed 5 bases and J shed 6 bases, with 13 bases lying between them. The CDR3 is made up of 13 amino acids. The CDR3: CAWQDGVYEKLFF. The DNA of the CDR3 is TGTGCCTGGCAGGACGGGGTCTATGAAAAACTGTTTTTT.

This chain links TRBV5-4 with TRBJ2-7; 10 nucleotides line up with TRBD2. The CDR3 totals 18 residues. V shed 4 bases and J 4 bases; nucleotides not matched to a gene: 17. Germline CDR1 is SGHNT and CDR2 is YYREEE (reference sequence). The CDR3 DNA follows: TGTGCCAGCAGCAAACTAGCGGGGATCCCCCTGAACACGTACGAGCAGTACTTC. It specifies CASSKLAGIPLNTYEQYF. Full variable domain (rest looked up from reference TRBV5-4 and TRBJ2-7): ETGVTQSPTHLIKTRGQQVTLRCSSQSGHNTVSWYQQALGQGPQFIFQYYREEENGRGNFPPRFSGLQFPNYSSELNVNALELDDSALYLCASSKLAGIPLNTYEQYFGPGTRLTVT.

The chain links TRBV11-2 to TRBJ2-7, with 8 bases lining up with TRBD2. Germline lookup yields CDR1 SGHAT and CDR2 FQNNGV. CDR3 length: 16 residues. J was trimmed by 2 bases and V by 1 base; bases with no gene match: 7. CDR3 in DNA: TGTGCCAGCAGCTTAGGGAGGGGGACTAGGGCCTACGAGCAGTACTTC. Translated: CASSLGRGTRAYEQYF.

This chain uses TRBV9 with TRBJ1-3; no firm D call. Trimming took 4 bases from V and 8 from J, leaving 16 bases between them. The V gene's germline CDR1 is SGDLS and CDR2 YYNGEE. This CDR3 region has 14 residues. The CDR3 here is CASSPRREEHTIYF. For the CDR3, the DNA is TGTGCCAGCAGCCCCCGCCGGGAGGAGCACACCATATATTTT.

The chain has TRBV7-2 and TRBJ1-3; D remains unclear. The CDR3 extends over 15 amino acids. The V gene's germline CDR1 is SGHTA and CDR2 FQGNSA. Trimming took 5 bases from V and 0 from J, leaving 11 bases between them. CDR3 region: CASSPSTYSGNTIYF. DNA of the CDR3: TGTGCCAGCAGCCCCTCCACCTACTCTGGAAACACCATATATTTT.

The chain recombines TRBV27 with TRBJ2-1; TRBD2 matches 12 bases. Germline-derived CDR1 and CDR2 are MNHEY and SMNVEV (reference sequence). The CDR3 is made up of 16 amino acids. The CDR3 nucleotides read TGTCCAAGACTAGCGGGAGCTAGACGCTCCTACAATGAGCAGTTCTTC. Amino acid sequence: CPRLAGARRSYNEQFF.

This rearrangement joins TRBV7-2 to TRBJ2-5, with 7 bases lining up with TRBD1. After removal of 6 bases from V and 1 base from J, the junction contained 5 bases not matched to a gene. The CDR3 length is 14 residues. Germline CDR1 is SGHTA and CDR2 is FQGNSA. As DNA, the CDR3 is TGTGCCAGCAGTGCGACAGGGCCCCAAGAGACCCAGTACTTC. This codes for CASSATGPQETQYF.

The chain employs TRBV29-1 and TRBJ2-1; weak D call: TRBD1 (5 bases). The germline V and J ends were trimmed by 4 bases and 13 bases, with 20 bases remaining between them. This CDR3 region has 13 residues. Germline lookup yields CDR1 SQVTM and CDR2 ANQGSEA. CDR3 nucleotide sequence: TGCAGCGTTGTGGTCCAGGGTGGGAACCAACAGTTCTTC. Protein sequence: CSVVVQGGNQQFF.

The V call is TRBV9, the J call TRBJ2-7, with TRBD2 identical over 10 bases. The CDR3 is 16 residues long. The ends lost 0 bases at V and 2 bases at J; junction bases unmatched: 5. Germline V gene sequence: CDR1 SGDLS, CDR2 YYNGEE. In DNA form, the CDR3 reads TGTGCCAGCAGCGTAGAGGCTAGCGGGAGTACCTACGAGCAGTACTTC. Its protein is CASSVEASGSTYEQYF.

The chain carries TRBV6-1 and TRBJ1-2, with a possible D match to TRBD1 (5 bases). The V and J ends lost 7 bases and 2 bases respectively, with 17 bases between them. Germline V gene lookup returns CDR1 MNHNS and CDR2 SASEGT. CDR3 length equals 15 residues. As DNA, the CDR3 is TGTGCCAGCATCCTAGGGACTTCGGGGAACTATGGCTACACCTTC. It encodes CASILGTSGNYGYTF.

This chain uses TRBV5-6 with TRBJ2-1; 7 bases map to TRBD1. Germline V CDR1 and CDR2: SGHDT, YYEEEE. V lost 1 base and J lost 7; bases outside the gene matches: 5. CDR3 length: 14 residues. CDR3 coding DNA: TGTGCCAGCAGCTTGACAGGGGAAGGGAATGAGCAGTTCTTC. As protein: CASSLTGEGNEQFF.

The chain uses TRBV5-1 and TRBJ1-2; 8 bases line up with TRBD1. The length of the CDR3 is 16 residues. The germline gives CDR1 SGHRS, CDR2 YFSETQ. V shed 7 bases and J 7 bases; nucleotides not matched to a gene: 18. The chain's CDR3 is CASAPRPGQGKGGYTF. DNA of the CDR3: TGCGCCAGCGCCCCTAGACCCGGACAGGGTAAGGGTGGCTACACCTTC.

This chain joins TRBV5-1 and TRBJ1-1; 9 bases fit TRBD1. Germline V lookup: CDR1 SGHRS, CDR2 YFSETQ. The CDR3 length is 16 residues. Losses at the gene ends were 2 bases for V and 7 bases for J; bases not matched to a gene: 12. This chain's CDR3 is CASSLPGTGNGVEAFF. CDR3 DNA: TGCGCCAGCAGCTTACCTGGGACAGGGAACGGGGTTGAAGCTTTCTTT. The full variable domain, its missing parts supplied by reference TRBV5-1 and TRBJ1-1, is KAGVTQTPRYLIKTRGQQVTLSCSPISGHRSVSWYQQTPGQGLQFLFEYFSETQRNKGNFPGRFSGRQFSNSRSEMNVSTLELGDSALYLCASSLPGTGNGVEAFFGQGTRLTVV.